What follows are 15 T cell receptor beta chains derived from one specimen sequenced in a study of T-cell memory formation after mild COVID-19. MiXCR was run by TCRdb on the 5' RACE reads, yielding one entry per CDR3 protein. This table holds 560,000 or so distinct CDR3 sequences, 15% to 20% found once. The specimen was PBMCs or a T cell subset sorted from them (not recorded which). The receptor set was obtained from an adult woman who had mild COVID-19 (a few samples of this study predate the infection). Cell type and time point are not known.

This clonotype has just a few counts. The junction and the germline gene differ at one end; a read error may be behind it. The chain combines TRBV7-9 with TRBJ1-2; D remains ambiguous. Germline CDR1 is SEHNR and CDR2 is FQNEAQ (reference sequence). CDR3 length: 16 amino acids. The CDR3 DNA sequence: TGTGCCAGCAGCGTAGCGCAGAATCCGCTAGGCTATGGCTACACCTTC. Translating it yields CASSVAQNPLGYGYTF.

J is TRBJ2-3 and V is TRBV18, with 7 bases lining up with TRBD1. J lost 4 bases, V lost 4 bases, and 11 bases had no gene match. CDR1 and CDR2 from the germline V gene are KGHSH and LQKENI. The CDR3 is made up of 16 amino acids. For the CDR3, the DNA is TGTGCCAGCTCACGGGGGACAGCCGCCTCCGCAGATACGCAGTATTTT. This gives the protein CASSRGTAASADTQYF.

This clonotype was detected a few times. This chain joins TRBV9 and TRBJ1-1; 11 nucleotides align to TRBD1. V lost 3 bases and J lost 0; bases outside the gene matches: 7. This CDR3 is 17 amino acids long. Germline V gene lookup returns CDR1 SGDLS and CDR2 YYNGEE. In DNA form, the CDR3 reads TGTGCCAGCAGCGCCGGTGCGGGACAGGGGGTGAACACTGAAGCTTTCTTT. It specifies CASSAGAGQGVNTEAFF.

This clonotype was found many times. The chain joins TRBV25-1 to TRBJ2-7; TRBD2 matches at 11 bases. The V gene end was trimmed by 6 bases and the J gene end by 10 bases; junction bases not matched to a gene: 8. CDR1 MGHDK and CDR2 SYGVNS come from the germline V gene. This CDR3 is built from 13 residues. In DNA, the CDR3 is TGTGCCAGCAGGGGGACTAGCGGTTGGGAACAGTACTTC. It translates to CASRGTSGWEQYF.

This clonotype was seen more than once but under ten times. CDR3 sequence reads: CASSQARWGVDDTDTQYF. DNA of the CDR3: TGTGCCAGCAGCCAAGCCCGATGGGGGGTGGATGACACAGATACGCAGTATTTT. This sequence joins TRBV4-2 and TRBJ2-3; tentatively, D is TRBD2 (6 bases). Germline-derived CDR1 and CDR2 are LGHNA and YNFKEQ. V was cut by 1 base and J by 2 bases, with 19 bases left in between. The CDR3 consists of 18 residues.

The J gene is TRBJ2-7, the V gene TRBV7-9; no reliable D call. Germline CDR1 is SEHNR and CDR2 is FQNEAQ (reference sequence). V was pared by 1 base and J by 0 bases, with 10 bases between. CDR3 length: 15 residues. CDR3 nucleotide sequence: TGTGCCAGCAGCTTAGTCCGGGCGTACTCCTACGAGCAGTACTTC. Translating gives CASSLVRAYSYEQYF.

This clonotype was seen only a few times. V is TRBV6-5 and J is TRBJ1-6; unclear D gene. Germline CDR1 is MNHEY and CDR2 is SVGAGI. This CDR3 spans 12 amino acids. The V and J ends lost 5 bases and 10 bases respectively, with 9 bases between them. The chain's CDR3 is CASSGRESPLHF. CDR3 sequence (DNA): TGTGCCAGCAGTGGACGGGAGTCACCCCTCCACTTT.

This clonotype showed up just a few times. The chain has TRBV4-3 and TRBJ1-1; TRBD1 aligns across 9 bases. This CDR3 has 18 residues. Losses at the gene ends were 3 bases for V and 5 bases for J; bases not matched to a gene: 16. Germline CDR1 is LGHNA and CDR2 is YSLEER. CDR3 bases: TGCGCCAGCAGCCAGGTACAGGGGGCAGGGATTAGGGGTACTGAAGCTTTCTTT. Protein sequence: CASSQVQGAGIRGTEAFF.

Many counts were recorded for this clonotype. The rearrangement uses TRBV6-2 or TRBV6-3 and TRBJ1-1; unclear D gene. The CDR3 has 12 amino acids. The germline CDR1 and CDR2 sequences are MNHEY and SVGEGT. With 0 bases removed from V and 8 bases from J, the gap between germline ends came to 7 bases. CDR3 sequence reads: CASSYSTGEAFF. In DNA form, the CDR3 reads TGTGCCAGCAGTTACTCGACGGGCGAAGCTTTCTTT.

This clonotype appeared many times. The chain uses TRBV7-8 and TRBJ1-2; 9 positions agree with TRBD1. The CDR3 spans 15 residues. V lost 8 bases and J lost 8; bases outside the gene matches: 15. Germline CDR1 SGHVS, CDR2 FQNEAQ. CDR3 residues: CASSTRTGAGGGYTF. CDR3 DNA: TGTGCCAGCTCAACTCGGACAGGGGCTGGGGGGGGCTACACCTTC.

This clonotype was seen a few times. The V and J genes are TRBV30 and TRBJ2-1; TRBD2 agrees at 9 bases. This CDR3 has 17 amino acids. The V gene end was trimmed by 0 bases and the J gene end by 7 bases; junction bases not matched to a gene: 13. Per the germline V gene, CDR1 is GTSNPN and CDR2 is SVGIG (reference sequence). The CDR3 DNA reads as TGTGCCTGGAGTGTCTTATTTAGCGGGAGCCCGAGAAATGAGCAGTTCTTC. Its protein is CAWSVLFSGSPRNEQFF.

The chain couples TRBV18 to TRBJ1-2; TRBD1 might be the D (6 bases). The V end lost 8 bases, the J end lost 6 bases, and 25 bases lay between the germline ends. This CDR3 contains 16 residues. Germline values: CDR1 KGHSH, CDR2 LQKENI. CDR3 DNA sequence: TGTGCCAGCCACTCCGCGTCAGGGGCTTCAGGCCATGGCTACACCTTC. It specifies CASHSASGASGHGYTF.

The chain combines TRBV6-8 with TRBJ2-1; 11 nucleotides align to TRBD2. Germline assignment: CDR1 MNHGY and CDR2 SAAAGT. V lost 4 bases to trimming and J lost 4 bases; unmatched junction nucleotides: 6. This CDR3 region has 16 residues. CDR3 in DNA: TGTGCCAGCAGTTTCACGACTAGCGGGAAGTACAATGAGCAGTTCTTC. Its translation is CASSFTTSGKYNEQFF.

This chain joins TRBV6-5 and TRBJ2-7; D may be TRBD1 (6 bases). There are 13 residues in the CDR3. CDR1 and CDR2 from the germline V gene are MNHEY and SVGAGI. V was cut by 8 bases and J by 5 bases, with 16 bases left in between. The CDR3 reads CASGSSGVHEQYF. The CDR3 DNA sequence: TGTGCCAGCGGGTCTTCAGGGGTCCACGAGCAGTACTTC.

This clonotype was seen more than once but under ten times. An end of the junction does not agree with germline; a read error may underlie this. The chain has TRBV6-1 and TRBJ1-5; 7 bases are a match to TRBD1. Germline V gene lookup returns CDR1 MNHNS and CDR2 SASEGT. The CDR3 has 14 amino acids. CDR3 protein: CATREGAGNQPQNF. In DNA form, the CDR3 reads TGTGCCACTCGGGAGGGGGCGGGCAATCAGCCCCAGAATTTT.